This TCR beta chain was documented in a study of CD8 T cells in ankylosing spondylitis. This clonotype was seen a handful of times. Using its own MiXCR run on the 5' RACE reads, TCRdb lists one record per CDR3 protein. The table lists about 270,000 distinct CDR3 sequences, roughly 32% of them singletons. The sequenced sample was blood, either unsorted or a sorted T cell fraction (not recorded which). The sequence derives from a male donor with ankylosing spondylitis or in good health (not recorded which).

The CDR3 coding sequence is TGTGCCAGCAGCTCCGGACAGTACAATGAGCAGTTCTTC. Encoded protein: CASSSGQYNEQFF. The chain couples TRBV7-2 to TRBJ2-1, with a weak D call TRBD1 (6 bases). The CDR3 runs to 13 residues. Trimming shortened V by 4 bases and J by 4 bases, and 8 bases separated the two germline ends. In germline, CDR1 is SGHTA, CDR2 FQGNSA.